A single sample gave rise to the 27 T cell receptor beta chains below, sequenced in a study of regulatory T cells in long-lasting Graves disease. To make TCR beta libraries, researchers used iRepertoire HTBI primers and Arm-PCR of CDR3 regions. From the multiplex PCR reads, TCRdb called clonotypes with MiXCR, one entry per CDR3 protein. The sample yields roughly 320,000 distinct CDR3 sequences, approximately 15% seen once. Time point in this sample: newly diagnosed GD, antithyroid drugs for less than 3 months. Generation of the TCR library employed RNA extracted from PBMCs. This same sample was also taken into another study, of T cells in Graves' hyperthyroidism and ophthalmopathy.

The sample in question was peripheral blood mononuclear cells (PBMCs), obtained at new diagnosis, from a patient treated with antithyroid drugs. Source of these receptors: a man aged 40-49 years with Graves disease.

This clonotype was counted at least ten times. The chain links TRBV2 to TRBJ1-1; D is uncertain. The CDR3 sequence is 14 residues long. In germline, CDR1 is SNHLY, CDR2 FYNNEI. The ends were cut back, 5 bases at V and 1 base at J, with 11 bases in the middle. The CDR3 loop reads CASSTTYSNTEAFF. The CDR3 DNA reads TGTGCCAGCAGTACGACATACTCGAACACTGAAGCTTTCTTT.

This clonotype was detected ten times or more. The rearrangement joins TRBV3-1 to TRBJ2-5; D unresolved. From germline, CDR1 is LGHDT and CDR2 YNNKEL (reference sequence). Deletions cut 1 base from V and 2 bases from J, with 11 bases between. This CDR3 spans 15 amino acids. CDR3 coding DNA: TGTGCCAGCAGCCAAGGGTCGGTCCTACAAGAGACCCAGTACTTC. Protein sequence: CASSQGSVLQETQYF.

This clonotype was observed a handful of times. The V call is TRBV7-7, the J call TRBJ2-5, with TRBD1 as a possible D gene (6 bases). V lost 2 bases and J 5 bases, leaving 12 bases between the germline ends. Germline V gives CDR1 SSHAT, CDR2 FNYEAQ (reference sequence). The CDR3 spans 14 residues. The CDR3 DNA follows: TGTGCCAGCAGCTTAAGCCCAGGGGCTGAGACCCAGTACTTC. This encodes CASSLSPGAETQYF.

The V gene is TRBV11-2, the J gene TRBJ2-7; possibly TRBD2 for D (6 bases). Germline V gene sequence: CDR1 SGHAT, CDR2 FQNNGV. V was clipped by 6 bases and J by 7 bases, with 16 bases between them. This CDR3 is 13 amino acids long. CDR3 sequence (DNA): TGTGCCAGCAGTCCAAGGGCCGCGGGGGAGCAGTACTTC. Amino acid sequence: CASSPRAAGEQYF.

This CDR3 is CSARDGDRGSLNYGYTF. As DNA, the CDR3 is TGCAGTGCTAGAGATGGGGACAGGGGAAGCCTTAACTATGGCTACACCTTC. This rearrangement joins TRBV20-1 to TRBJ1-2, with TRBD1 matching 10 bases. CDR1 DFQATT and CDR2 SNEGSKA come from the germline V gene (reference sequence). Losses at the gene ends were 0 bases for V and 1 base for J; bases not matched to a gene: 8. The CDR3 sequence is 17 residues long.

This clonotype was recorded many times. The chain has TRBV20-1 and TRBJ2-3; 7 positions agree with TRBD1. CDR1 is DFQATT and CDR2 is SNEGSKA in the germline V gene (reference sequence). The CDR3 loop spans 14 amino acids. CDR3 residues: CSERGQTDTDTQYF. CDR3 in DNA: TGCAGCGAAAGGGGACAGACAGACACAGATACGCAGTATTTT.

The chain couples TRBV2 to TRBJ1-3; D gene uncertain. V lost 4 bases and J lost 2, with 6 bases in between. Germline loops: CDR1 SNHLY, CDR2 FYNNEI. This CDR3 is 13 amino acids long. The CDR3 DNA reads TGTGCCAGCAGTGCACAGCCTGGAAACACCATATATTTT. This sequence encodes CASSAQPGNTIYF.

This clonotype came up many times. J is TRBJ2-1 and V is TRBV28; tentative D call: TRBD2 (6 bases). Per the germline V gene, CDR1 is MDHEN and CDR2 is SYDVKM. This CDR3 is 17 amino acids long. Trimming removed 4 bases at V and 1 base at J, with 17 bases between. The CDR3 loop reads CASSSPPGTDSYNEQFF. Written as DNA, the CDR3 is TGTGCCAGCAGTTCCCCCCCCGGGACTGATTCCTACAATGAGCAGTTCTTC.

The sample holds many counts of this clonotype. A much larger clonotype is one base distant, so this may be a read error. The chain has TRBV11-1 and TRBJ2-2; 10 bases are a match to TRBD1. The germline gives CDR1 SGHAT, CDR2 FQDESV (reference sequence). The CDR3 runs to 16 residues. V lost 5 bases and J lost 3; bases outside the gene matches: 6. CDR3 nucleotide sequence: TGTGCCAGCAGCCCGACAGGGGGCGCGGACACCGGGGAGCTGTTTTTT. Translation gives CASSPTGGADTGELFF.

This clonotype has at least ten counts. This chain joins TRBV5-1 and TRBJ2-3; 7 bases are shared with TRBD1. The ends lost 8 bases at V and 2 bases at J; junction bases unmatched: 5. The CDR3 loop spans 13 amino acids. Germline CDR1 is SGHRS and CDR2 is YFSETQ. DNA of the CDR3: TGCGCCAGTAGACAGGGAAACACAGATACGCAGTATTTT. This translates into CASRQGNTDTQYF.

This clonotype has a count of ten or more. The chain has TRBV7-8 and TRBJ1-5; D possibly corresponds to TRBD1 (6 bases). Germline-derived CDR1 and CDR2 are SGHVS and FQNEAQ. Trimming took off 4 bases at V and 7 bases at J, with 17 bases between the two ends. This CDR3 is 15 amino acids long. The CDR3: CASSSTGGGHQPQHF. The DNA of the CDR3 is TGTGCCAGCAGCTCAACGGGGGGGGGACACCAGCCCCAGCATTTT.

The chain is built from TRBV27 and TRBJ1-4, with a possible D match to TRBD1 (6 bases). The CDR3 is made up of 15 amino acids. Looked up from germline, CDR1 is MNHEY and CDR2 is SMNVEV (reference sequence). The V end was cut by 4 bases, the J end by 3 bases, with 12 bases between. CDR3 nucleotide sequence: TGTGCCAGCAGTTCTACGGGACAATCTAATGAAAAACTGTTTTTT. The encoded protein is CASSSTGQSNEKLFF. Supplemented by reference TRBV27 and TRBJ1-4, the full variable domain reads EAQVTQNPRYLITVTGKKLTVTCSQNMNHEYMSWYRQDPGLGLRQIYYSMNVEVTDKGDVPEGYKVSRKEKRNFPLILESPSPNQTSLYFCASSSTGQSNEKLFFGSGTQLSVL.

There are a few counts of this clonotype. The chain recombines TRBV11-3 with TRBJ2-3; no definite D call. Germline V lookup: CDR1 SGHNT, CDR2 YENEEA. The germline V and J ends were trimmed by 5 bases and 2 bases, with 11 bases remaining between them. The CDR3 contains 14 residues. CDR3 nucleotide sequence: TGTGCCAGCAGCCAAGATGGTCCCACAGATACGCAGTATTTT. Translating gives CASSQDGPTDTQYF.

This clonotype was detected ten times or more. CDR3 protein: CASSWGGLARAETQYF. The DNA for the CDR3 is TGTGCCAGCAGCTGGGGCGGACTAGCCAGAGCAGAGACCCAGTACTTC. The V and J genes are TRBV5-4 and TRBJ2-3, with 8 bases aligning to TRBD2. The J call may be faulty, since TRBJ2-5 better matches the DNA end. Germline V gene sequence: CDR1 SGHNT, CDR2 YYREEE (reference sequence). There are 16 residues in the CDR3.

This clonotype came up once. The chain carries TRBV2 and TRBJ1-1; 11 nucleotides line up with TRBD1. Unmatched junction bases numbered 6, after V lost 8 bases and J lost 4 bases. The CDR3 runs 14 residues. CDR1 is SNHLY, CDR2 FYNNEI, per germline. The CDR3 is CASGQGAAGTEAFF. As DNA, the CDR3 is TGTGCCAGCGGACAGGGGGCGGCGGGCACTGAAGCTTTCTTT.

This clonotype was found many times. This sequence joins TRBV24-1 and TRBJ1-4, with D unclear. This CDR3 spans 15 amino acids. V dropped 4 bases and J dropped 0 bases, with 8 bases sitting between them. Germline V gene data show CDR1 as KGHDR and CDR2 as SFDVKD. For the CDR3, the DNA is TGTGCCACCAGTGACTCGGGAGCAACTAATGAAAAACTGTTTTTT. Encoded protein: CATSDSGATNEKLFF.

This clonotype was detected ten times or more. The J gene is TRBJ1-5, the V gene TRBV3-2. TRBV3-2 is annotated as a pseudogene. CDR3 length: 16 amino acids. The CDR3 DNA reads TGTGCCAGCAGCCAAGAAAAGGTTGCCGGCCTACAGCCCCAGCATTTT. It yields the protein CASSQEKVAGLQPQHF.

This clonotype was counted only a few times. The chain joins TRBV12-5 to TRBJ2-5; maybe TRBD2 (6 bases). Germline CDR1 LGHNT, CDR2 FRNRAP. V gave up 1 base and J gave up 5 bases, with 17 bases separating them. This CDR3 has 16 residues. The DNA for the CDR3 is TGTGCTAGTGGTTTGGGGGACTTTAGGGGATCGGAGACCCAGTACTTC. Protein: CASGLGDFRGSETQYF.

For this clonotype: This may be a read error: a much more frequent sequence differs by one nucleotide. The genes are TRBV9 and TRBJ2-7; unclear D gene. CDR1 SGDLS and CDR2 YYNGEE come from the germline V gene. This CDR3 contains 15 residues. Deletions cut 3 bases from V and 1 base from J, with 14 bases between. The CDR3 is CASSAGGGFSYEQYF. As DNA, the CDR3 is TGTGCCAGCAGCGCAGGTGGCGGATTTTCCTACGAGCAGTACTTC.

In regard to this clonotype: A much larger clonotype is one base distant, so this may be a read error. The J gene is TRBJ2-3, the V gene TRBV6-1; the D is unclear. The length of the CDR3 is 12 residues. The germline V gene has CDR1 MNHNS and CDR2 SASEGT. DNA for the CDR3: TGTACCAGCAGATCCCTAGGTGGTACGCAGTATTTT. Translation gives CTSRSLGGTQYF.

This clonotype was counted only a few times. Here the CDR3 DNA reads TGTGCCAGCAGCCAAAGCCAGGGGGCGAGAGATACGCAGTATTTT. This codes for CASSQSQGARDTQYF. The J gene is TRBJ2-3, the V gene TRBV4-2, with TRBD1 matching over 8 bases. This CDR3 spans 15 amino acids. J lost 5 bases, V lost 2 bases, and 6 bases had no gene match. CDR1 and CDR2 from the germline V gene are LGHNA and YNFKEQ.

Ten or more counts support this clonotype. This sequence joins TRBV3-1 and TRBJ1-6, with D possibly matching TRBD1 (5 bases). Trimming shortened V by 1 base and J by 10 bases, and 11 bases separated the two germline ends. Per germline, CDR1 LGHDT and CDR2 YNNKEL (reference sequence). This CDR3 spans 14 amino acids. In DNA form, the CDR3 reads TGTGCCAGCAGCCAAGTTCAGGGTCTCTCACCCCTCCACTTT. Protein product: CASSQVQGLSPLHF.

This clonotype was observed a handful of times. The CDR3 coding sequence is TGTGCCAGCAGTTACCTACTGGGGACAGGCTTCGAAGAGCAGTACTTC. This encodes CASSYLLGTGFEEQYF. The chain combines TRBV6-2 or TRBV6-3 with TRBJ2-7; TRBD1 agrees at 8 bases. Germline CDR1 reads MNHEY; CDR2 reads SVGEGT. V shed 2 bases, J shed 7 bases, and the junction held 13 bases outside the gene matches. The CDR3 sequence is 16 residues long.

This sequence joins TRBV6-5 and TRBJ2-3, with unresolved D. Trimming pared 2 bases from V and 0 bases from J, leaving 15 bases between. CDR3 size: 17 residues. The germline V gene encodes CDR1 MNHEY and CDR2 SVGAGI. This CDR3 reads CASSYPLEPLSTDTQYF. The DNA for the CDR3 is TGTGCCAGCAGTTACCCCCTAGAACCCCTTAGCACAGATACGCAGTATTTT.

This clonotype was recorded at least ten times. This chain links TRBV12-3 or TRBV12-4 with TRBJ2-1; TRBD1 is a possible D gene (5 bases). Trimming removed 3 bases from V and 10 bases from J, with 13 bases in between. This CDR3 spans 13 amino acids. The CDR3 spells CASSFRRGKEQFF. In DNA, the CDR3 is TGTGCCAGCAGTTTCCGAAGGGGTAAAGAGCAGTTCTTC.

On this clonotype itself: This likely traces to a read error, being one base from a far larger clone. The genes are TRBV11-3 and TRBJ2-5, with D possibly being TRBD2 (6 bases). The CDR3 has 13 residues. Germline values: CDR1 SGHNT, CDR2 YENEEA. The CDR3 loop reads CANSLAGGETQYF. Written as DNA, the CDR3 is TGTGCCAACAGCTTAGCCGGGGGAGAGACCCAGTACTTC. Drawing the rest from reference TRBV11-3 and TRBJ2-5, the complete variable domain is EAGVVQSPRYKIIEKKQPVAFWCNPISGHNTLYWYLQNLGQGPELLIRYENEEAVDDSQLPKDRFSAERLKGVDSTLKIQPAELGDSAVYLCANSLAGGETQYFGPGTRLLVL.

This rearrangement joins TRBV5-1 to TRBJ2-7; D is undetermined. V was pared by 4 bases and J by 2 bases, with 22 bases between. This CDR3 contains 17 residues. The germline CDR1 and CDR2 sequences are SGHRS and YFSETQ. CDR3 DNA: TGCGCCAGCAGCCCAACGACCGGGCGCCCCTCTGCCTACGAGCAGTACTTC. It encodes CASSPTTGRPSAYEQYF.